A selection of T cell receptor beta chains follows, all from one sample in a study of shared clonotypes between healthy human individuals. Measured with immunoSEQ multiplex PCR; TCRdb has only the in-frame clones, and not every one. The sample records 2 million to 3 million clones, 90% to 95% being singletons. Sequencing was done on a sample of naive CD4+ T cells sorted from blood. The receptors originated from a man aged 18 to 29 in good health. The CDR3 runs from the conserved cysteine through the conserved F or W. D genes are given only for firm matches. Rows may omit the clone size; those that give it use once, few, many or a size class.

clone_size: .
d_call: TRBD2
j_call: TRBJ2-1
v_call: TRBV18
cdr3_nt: TGTGCCAGCTCACTTGGGACTAGCGGGAGGAACAATGAGCAGTTCTTC
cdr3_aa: CASSLGTSGRNNEQFF

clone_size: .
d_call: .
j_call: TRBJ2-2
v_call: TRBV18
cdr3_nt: TGTGCCAGCTCATCAGACGTAGGCGGGGAGCTGTTTTTT
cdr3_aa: CASSSDVGGELFF

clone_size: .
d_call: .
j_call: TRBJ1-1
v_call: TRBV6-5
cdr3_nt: TGTGCCAGCAGTTACTCGATTGGGGTTGGCACTGAAGCTTTCTTT
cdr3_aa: CASSYSIGVGTEAFF

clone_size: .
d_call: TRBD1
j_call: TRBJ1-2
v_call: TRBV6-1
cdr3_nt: TGTGCCAGCAGTGAAGGGGCAGGGGGCGCGACCTATGGCTACACCTTC
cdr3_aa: CASSEGAGGATYGYTF

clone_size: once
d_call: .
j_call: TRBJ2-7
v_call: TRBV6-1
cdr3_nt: TGTGCCTACCGGGACACTTCCTACGAGCAGTACTTC
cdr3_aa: CAYRDTSYEQYF

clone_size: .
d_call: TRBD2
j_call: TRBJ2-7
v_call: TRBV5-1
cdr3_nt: TGCGCCAGCAGCTTGACTAGCGGGAGTCGGGACGAGCAGTACTTC
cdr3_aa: CASSLTSGSRDEQYF

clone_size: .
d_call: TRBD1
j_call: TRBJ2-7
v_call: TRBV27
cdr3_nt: TGTGCCAGCAGTTGGGGACAGGGGCCTTCCTACGAGCAGTACTTC
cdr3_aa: CASSWGQGPSYEQYF

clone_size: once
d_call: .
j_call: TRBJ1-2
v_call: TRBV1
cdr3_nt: TGCACCAGCAGCCGGGACATACTTCGAGACTATGGCTACACCTTC
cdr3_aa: CTSSRDILRDYGYTF

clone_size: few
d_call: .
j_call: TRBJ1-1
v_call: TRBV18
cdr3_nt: TGTGCCAGCTCAACGCCTAACACTGAAGCTTTCTTT
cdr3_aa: CASSTPNTEAFF

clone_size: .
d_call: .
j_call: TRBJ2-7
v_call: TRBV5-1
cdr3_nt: TGCGCCAGCAGCCCCGATCCACAGAGCTTGGAGCAGTACTTC
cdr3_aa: CASSPDPQSLEQYF

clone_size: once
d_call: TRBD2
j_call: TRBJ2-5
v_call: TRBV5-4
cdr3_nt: TGTGCCAGCAGCTTGGCCGGGGGGGACTCTAAAGAGACCCAGTACTTC
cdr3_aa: CASSLAGGDSKETQYF

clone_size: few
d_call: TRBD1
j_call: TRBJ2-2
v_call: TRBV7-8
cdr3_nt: TGTGCCAGCAAACTGGCCGGGACAGCGATCACCGGGGAGCTGTTTTTT
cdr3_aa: CASKLAGTAITGELFF

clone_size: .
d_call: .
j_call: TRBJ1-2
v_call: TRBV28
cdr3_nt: TGTGCCAGCAGTCCTCCTCGACAGCTTTTATCCTTTAACTATGGCTACACCTTC
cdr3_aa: CASSPPRQLLSFNYGYTF

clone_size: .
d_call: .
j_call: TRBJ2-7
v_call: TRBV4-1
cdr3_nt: TGCGCCAGCAGCCAAGATCCGCGGGGTGTTGGGCCCTACGAGCAGTACTTC
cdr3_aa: CASSQDPRGVGPYEQYF

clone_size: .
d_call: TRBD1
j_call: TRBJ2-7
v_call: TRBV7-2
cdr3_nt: TGTGCCAGCAGCAGGGACAGGGGGCACGAGCAGTACTTC
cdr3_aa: CASSRDRGHEQYF

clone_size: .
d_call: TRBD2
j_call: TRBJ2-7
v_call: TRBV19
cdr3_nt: TGTGCCAGTAGTATCGGGTGGACTAGCGGAAGGTTCGAGCAGTACTTC
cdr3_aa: CASSIGWTSGRFEQYF

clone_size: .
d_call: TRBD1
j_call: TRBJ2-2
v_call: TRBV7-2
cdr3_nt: TGTGCCAGCAGCTTAGACAGGGGGGAATTCGGCGGGGAGCTGTTTTTT
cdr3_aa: CASSLDRGEFGGELFF

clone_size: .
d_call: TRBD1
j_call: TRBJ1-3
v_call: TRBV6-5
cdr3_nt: TGTGCCAGCAGTACGGACAGGGCTGGAAACACCATATATTTT
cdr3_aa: CASSTDRAGNTIYF

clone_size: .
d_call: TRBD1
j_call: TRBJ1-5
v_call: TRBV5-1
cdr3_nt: TGCGCCAGCAAACTGGGGGACAGTCCAAATCAGCCCCAGCATTTT
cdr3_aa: CASKLGDSPNQPQHF

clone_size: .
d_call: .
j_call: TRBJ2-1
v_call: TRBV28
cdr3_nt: TGTGCCAGCAGTTCGACTTTATACAATGAGCAGTTCTTC
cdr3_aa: CASSSTLYNEQFF

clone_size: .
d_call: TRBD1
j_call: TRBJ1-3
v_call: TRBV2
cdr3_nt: TGTGCCAGCAGAGGTGGGACAGACCTCGGGGGCACCATATATTTT
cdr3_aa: CASRGGTDLGGTIYF

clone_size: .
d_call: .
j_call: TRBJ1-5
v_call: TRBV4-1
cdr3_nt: TGCGCCAGCAGCCAAGTTGTCTCCAATCAGCCCCAGCATTTT
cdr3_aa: CASSQVVSNQPQHF

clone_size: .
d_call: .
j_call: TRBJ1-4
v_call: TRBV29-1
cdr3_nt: TGCAGCGTTGAGGGGGGTACAACTAATGAAAAACTGTTTTTT
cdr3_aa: CSVEGGTTNEKLFF

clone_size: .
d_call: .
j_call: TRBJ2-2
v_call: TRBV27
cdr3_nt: TGTGCCAGCAGTTTAAATAAGGGTGTAAGGACCGGGGAGCTGTTTTTT
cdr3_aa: CASSLNKGVRTGELFF

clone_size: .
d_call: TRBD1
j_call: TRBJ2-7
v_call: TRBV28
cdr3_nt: TGTGCCAGTTTTGGCCAACAGGGGGCCTACGAGCAGTACTTC
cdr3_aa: CASFGQQGAYEQYF

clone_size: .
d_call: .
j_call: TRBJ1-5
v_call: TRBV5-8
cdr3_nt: TGTGCCAGCAGCTATGCCGGGGCCTGGAATCAGCCCCAGCATTTT
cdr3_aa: CASSYAGAWNQPQHF

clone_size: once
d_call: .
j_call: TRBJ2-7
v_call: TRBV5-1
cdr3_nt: TGCGCCAGCAGCTTTTATAAGGACGGAGCCTACGAGCAGTACTTC
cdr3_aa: CASSFYKDGAYEQYF

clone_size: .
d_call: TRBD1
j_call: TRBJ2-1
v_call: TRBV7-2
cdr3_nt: TGTGCCAGCAGTTCGACAGGGGCCATAAATGAGCAGTTCTTC
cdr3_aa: CASSSTGAINEQFF

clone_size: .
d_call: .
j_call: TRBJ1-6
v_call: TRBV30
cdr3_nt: TGTGCCTGGAGTGATGAATATTCACCCCTCCACTTT
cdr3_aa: CAWSDEYSPLHF